This T cell receptor beta chain was retrieved from a study of T cell responses to AZD1222 COVID-19 vaccine (dated by TCRdb to the early 2020s). Regarding the complete study: AZD1222 recipients whose second dose came at about 4 weeks and those whose second dose came at about 12 weeks were combined into one group, since spike-specific TCR depth and breadth did not differ between the two schedules. A total of roughly 240 trial participants underwent TCR sequencing, of whom approximately 210 received two doses of AZD1222 and some 25 received two doses of the MenACWY control vaccine. Trial participants were enrolled into age subgroups of 18-55, 56-69 and 70-plus years, which contained about 150, 27 and 61 TCR-sequenced participants, respectively.

The germline ends are 4 bases apart after V is trimmed by 0 bases and J by 1 base. The CDR3 covers 13 residues, taking in both the cysteine and the phenylalanine. CDR3 DNA only is kept here, 39 bases in frame from base 1. CDR1 is given as SGDLS and CDR2 as YYNGEE, both from the germline V gene. General findings and caveats noted by the study authors: In the small 56-69-year group, the increase in depth fell short of significance, most likely because of low power. No day 14 peak-response samples were available, so repertoires were characterized only after the peak T cell response. Reportedly, almost half of the unique spike-specific TCRs recognized epitopes lying outside the regions that are mutated in the B.1.351 and B.1.1.7 variants. After two AZD1222 doses, both the breadth and the depth of spike-specific TCRs were significantly higher than at day 0 and than in MenACWY recipients. The whole spike protein was spanned by vaccine-associated CD4 TCRs, and dominant responses were seen in regions 160-218 and 743-854. Conclusions about previously exposed vaccinees are limited, since just five or six AZD1222 recipients were seropositive for SARS-CoV-2 at baseline. Most participants were white British and females outnumbered males, and the authors suggested that clonal diversity may have been underestimated.

Notes on this clone: Which antigen it targets is not known. No clone much larger than this one lies a single base away; base qualities are absent.

The CDR3 regions of human TCRbeta chains were analyzed by immunosequencing. Turning to the authors' computational methods: TCRs in the repertoires were matched against a reference library of SARS-CoV-2-specific TCRs that had been generated with the MIRA antigen-specificity platform. Breadth was defined as the fraction of unique TCRs that were SARS-CoV-2-associated. Depth was defined as the fraction of total T cells that were SARS-CoV-2-associated. Using the MIRA data, each spike-specific TCR was mapped to the spike region that the TCR reacts to and placed in a CD4 or CD8 class. Log10-transformed breadth and depth values were compared by one-way ANOVA with Sidak's multiple comparisons tests. This immuneACCESS table, as held by TCRdb, lists in-frame sequences with V and J called but not all clones. Of the missing ones, under half trace to an unresolved V gene in checked studies; the others have no known cause. V and J calls plus clone size are reproduced from that table; the DNA served to infer D and trimming. The sample yields more than 95,000 clones; around 89% were counted once. 2.5% of the sample is held by the ten biggest clonotypes.

Interpreted using the paper, the time point label stands for: baseline before first vaccination. Vaccinee samples were obtained from the UK trials COV001 and COV002, which included a single-blind randomized controlled phase 2/3 trial of AZD1222 (ChAdOx1 nCoV-19) in healthy adults. Trial participant PBMC samples were collected at day 0 and day 28 after the second dose for TCRbeta chain sequencing. The V and J segments used are TRBV9 and TRBJ2-5; the D gene cannot be resolved reliably. This TCR was recovered from an adult in good health. The sequenced sample was peripheral blood, obtained on day 0 of AZD1222 vaccination. Read as DNA, the sequence is TGTGCCAGCAGCGTAGTTCCCCAAGAGACCCAGTACTTC. This is translated as CASSVVPQETQYF.